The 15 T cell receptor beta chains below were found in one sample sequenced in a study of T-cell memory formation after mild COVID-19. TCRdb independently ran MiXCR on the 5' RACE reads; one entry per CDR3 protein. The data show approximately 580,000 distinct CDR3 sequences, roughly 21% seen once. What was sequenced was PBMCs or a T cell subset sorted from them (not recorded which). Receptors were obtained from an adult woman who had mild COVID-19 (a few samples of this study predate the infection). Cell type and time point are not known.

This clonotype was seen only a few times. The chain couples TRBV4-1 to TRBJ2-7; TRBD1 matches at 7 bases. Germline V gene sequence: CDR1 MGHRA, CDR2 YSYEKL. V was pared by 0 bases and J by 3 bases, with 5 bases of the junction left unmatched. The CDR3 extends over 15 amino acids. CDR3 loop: CASSQDWDRDYEQYF. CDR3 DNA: TGCGCCAGCAGCCAAGATTGGGACAGAGACTACGAGCAGTACTTC.

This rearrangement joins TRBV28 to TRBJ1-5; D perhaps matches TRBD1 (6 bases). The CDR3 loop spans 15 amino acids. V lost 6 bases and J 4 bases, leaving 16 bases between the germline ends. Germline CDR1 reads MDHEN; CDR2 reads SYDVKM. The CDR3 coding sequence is TGTGCCAGCAGGACCACAGGGTTCGCAAATCAGCCCCAGCATTTT. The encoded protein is CASRTTGFANQPQHF. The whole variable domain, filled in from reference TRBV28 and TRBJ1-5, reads DVKVTQSSRYLVKRTGEKVFLECVQDMDHENMFWYRQDPGLGLRLIYFSYDVKMKEKGDIPEGYSVSREKKERFSLILESASTNQTSMYLCASRTTGFANQPQHFGDGTRLSIL.

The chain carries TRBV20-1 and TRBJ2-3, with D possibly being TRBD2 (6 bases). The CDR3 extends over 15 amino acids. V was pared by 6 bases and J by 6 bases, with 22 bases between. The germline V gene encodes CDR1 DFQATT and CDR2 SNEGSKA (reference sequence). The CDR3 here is CSADAFGGVVDTQYF. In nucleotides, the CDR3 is TGCAGTGCCGATGCGTTCGGGGGAGTGGTGGATACGCAGTATTTT.

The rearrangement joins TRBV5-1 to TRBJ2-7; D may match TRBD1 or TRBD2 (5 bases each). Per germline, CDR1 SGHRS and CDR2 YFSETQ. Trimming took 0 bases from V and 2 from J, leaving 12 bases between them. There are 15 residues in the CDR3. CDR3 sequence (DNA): TGCGCCAGCAGCTTGGACGAGCAGGGAGCCTACGAGCAGTACTTC. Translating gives CASSLDEQGAYEQYF.

The CDR3 DNA follows: TGTGCCAGCAGCTTAATGGCTAGCTACGAGCAGTACGTC. It encodes CASSLMASYEQYV. The chain links TRBV7-2 to TRBJ2-7; no clear D. The CDR3 has 13 residues. CDR1 and CDR2 (germline): SGHTA, FQGNSA. With 2 bases removed from V and 3 bases from J, the gap between germline ends came to 8 bases.

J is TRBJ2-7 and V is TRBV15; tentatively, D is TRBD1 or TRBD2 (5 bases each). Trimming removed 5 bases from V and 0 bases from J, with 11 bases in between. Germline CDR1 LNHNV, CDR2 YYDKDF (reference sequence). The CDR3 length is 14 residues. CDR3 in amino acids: CATSGDRNSYEQYF. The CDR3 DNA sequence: TGTGCCACCAGCGGGGACCGGAACTCCTACGAGCAGTACTTC.

The CDR3 protein is CASTDNMNTEAFF. The CDR3 DNA reads as TGTGCCAGCACCGACAACATGAACACTGAAGCTTTCTTT. The gene calls are TRBV6-2 or TRBV6-3 and TRBJ1-1; D is unresolved. V lost 7 bases and J 0 bases, leaving 9 bases between the germline ends. Germline CDR1 is MNHEY and CDR2 is SVGEGT. The CDR3 spans 13 residues.

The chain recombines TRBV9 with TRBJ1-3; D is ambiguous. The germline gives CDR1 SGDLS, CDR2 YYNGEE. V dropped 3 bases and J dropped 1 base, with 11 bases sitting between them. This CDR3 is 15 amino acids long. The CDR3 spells CASSGGEVSGNTIYF. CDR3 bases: TGTGCCAGCAGCGGCGGGGAAGTATCTGGAAACACCATATATTTT.

The CDR3 DNA is TGTGCCAGCAGTGACAAAGGGGGCACCGGGGAGCTGTTTTTT. This sequence encodes CASSDKGGTGELFF. The chain couples TRBV6-4 to TRBJ2-2; TRBD1 might be the D (6 bases). This CDR3 is 14 amino acids long. Trimming removed 2 bases from V and 4 bases from J, with 8 bases in between. Germline CDR1 and CDR2: MRHNA and SNTAGT.

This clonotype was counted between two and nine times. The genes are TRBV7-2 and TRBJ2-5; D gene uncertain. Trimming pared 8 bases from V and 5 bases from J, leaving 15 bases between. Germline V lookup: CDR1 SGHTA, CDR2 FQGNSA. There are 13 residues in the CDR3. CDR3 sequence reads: CASRTYVGETQYF. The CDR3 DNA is TGTGCCAGCCGCACCTATGTCGGGGAGACCCAGTACTTC. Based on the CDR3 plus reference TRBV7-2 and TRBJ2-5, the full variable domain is GAGVSQSPSNKVTEKGKDVELRCDPISGHTALYWYRQSLGQGLEFLIYFQGNSAPDKSGLPSDRFSAERTGGSVSTLTIQRTQQEDSAVYLCASRTYVGETQYFGPGTRLLVL.

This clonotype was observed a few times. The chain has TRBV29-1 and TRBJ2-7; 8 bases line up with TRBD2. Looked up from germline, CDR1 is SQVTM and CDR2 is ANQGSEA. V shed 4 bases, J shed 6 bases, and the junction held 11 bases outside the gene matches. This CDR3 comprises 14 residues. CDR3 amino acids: CSVGRIAGNGEQYF. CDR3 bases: TGCAGCGTTGGGCGTATAGCGGGAAACGGCGAGCAGTACTTC.

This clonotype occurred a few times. The CDR3 reads CSVEAWRGAYNEQFF. The CDR3, as DNA: TGCAGCGTTGAAGCATGGCGGGGGGCCTACAATGAGCAGTTCTTC. The rearrangement joins TRBV29-1 to TRBJ2-1; the match to TRBD2 covers 8 bases. V shed 1 base, J shed 2 bases, and the junction held 4 bases outside the gene matches. The V gene's germline CDR1 is SQVTM and CDR2 ANQGSEA. This CDR3 region has 15 residues.

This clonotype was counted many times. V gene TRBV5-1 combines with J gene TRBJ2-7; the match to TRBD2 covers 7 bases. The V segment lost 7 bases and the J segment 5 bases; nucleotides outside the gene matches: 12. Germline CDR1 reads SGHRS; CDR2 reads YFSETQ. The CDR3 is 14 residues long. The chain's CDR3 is CASAIWGGHDEQYF. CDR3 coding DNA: TGCGCCAGCGCGATCTGGGGAGGGCATGACGAGCAGTACTTC.

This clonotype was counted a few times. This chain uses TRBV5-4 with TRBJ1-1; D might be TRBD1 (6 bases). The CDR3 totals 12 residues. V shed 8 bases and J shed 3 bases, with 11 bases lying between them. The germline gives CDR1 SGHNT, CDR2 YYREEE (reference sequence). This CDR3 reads CASRGYDTEAFF. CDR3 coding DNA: TGTGCCAGTAGGGGGTACGACACTGAAGCTTTCTTT.

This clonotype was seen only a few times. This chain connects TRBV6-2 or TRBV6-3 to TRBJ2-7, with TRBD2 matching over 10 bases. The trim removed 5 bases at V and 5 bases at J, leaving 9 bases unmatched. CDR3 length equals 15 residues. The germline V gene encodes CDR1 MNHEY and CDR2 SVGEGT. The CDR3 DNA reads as TGTGCCAGCAGTCTCCCGGGACTAGCGACCCACGAGCAGTACTTC. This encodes CASSLPGLATHEQYF.